This T cell receptor (beta chain) is from a study of Ad26.COV2.S vaccination and SARS-CoV-2 variants. This CDR3 has 14 residues. Per germline, CDR1 LGHNA and CDR2 YSLEER. Trimming removed 3 bases from V and 3 bases from J, with 11 bases in between. Using immunoSEQ multiplex PCR, the repertoire was profiled, and TCRdb retains in-frame clones only, with some absent. The sample lists 400,000 to 500,000 clones, nearly 90% seen once, with about 2.5% in the top ten. As for treatment: some 19 received Ad26.COV2.S at low or high dose, single or two shots; five or six received placebo; per-sample allocation not given. Material that was analyzed had been drawn on day 63 after the first vaccine or placebo injection.

The starting material was peripheral blood, obtained in a trial of Ad26.COV2.S vaccine versus placebo. The rearrangement joins TRBV4-3 to TRBJ1-2; possible D gene TRBD1, 6 bases. The TCR comes from a person aged 18-65 years who received the Ad26.COV2.S COVID-19 vaccine or a placebo. The chain's CDR3 is CASSQSRGYYGYTF. DNA for the CDR3: TGCGCCAGCAGCCAGTCCAGGGGATACTATGGCTACACCTTC.